This T cell receptor beta chain came from a study of cytomegalovirus exposure and HLA in healthy donors. Comments on this clone: The antigen remains undetermined.

The PCR made use of 60 Vbeta and 13 Jbeta primers. Generated by immunoSEQ multiplex PCR, the TCRdb table keeps only in-frame clones and is missing some. The sample consists of more than 95,000 clones, roughly 83% of them appearing once. General study findings and limits: Equally common other TCR beta chains were less clonally expanded than HLA-associated ones, a later analysis found.

The specimen was PBMCs. The TCR originated in a man between 18 and 29 years old in good health and CMV-seropositive.

The CDR3 DNA follows: TGTGCCAGCAGCTCGCGCGGGGGCCCACAACTAGAAGAGACCCAGTACTTC. Translated, it gives CASSSRGGPQLEETQYF. This rearrangement joins TRBV11-2 to TRBJ2-5; possible D gene TRBD2, 7 bases. Looked up from germline, CDR1 is SGHAT and CDR2 is FQNNGV. The CDR3 consists of 17 residues. V lost 4 bases to trimming and J lost 3 bases, with 21 bases between them.